This TCR beta chain was profiled in a study of CD8+ T cells in alopecia areata. Study-wide background: Each day, treated patients took oral tofacitinib twice, at 5 to 10 mg per dose. Study conclusions and caveats: Lesional scalp, notably in alopecia totalis/universalis, had clonality above that of normal scalp.

In the case of this clone: Its cognate antigen is unknown.

cDNA reverse transcribed from extracted RNA served as the sequencing template. Here immunoSEQ multiplex PCR was the method, and the copy in TCRdb shows in-frame clones only, minus some. The sample records some 200,000 clones, 59% being singletons. Germline V gene lookup returns CDR1 GTSNPN and CDR2 SVGIG (reference sequence). After removal of 2 bases from V and 3 bases from J, the junction contained 6 bases not matched to a gene. The CDR3 has 14 amino acids. Researchers took lesional scalp punch biopsies and peripheral blood from people who were alopecia areata patients. CD4+ and CD8+ T cells were sorted from PBMCs stained for CD3, CD4 and CD8.

This chain uses TRBV30 with TRBJ2-5; the match to TRBD2 covers 7 bases. This specimen was CD4+ T cells sorted from blood, taken at week 0. This receptor was identified in a human donor with alopecia areata. The CDR3 DNA reads as TGTGCCTGGAGTATCCCGAGCGGGGAAGAGACCCAGTACTTC. It translates to CAWSIPSGEETQYF.